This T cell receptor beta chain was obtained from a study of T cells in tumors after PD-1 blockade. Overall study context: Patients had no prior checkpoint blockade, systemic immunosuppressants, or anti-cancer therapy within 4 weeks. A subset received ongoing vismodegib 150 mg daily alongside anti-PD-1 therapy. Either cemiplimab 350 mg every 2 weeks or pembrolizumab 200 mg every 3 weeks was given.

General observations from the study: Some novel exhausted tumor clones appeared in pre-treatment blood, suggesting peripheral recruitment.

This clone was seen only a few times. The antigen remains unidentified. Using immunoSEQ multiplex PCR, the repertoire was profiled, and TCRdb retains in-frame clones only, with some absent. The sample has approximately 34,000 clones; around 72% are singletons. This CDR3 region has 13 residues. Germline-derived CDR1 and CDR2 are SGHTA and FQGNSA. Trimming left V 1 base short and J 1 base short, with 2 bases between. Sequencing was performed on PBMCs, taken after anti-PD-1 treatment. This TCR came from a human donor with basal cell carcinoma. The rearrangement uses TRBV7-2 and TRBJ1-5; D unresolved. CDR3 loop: CASSLDSNQPQHF. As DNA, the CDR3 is TGTGCCAGCAGCTTAGACAGCAATCAGCCCCAGCATTTT.